This T cell receptor beta chain was sequenced in a study of T-cell memory formation after mild COVID-19. The CDR3 runs to 12 residues. The germline V gene encodes CDR1 SGHTA and CDR2 FQGNSA. V was pared by 4 bases and J by 11 bases, with 2 bases of the junction left unmatched. This clonotype was recorded many times. TCR alpha and TCR beta cDNA libraries carrying sample barcodes and UMIs came from 5'RACE with constant-segment primers. TCRdb redid the calling of the 5' RACE reads with MiXCR, one entry per CDR3 protein. The table has more than 150,000 distinct CDR3 sequences, under 20% seen once. The chain recombines TRBV7-2 with TRBJ1-5, with TRBD1 matching over 10 bases. The sequence derives from a man younger than 35 who had mild COVID-19 (a few samples of this study predate the infection). Cell type and time point are not known. The sequenced material came from PBMCs or a T cell subset sorted from them (not recorded which). The CDR3 is CASSWTGGAQHF. DNA for the CDR3: TGTGCCAGCAGCTGGACAGGGGGAGCCCAGCATTTT.